This TCR beta chain was documented in a study of OX40 agonist ivuxolimab in advanced cancers. Study information: Dose-escalation patients were diagnosed with hepatocellular carcinoma, melanoma, renal cell cancer or head and neck cancer.

The CDR3 sequence is 14 residues long. Germline V gene data show CDR1 as MGHRA and CDR2 as YSYEKL. Using immunoSEQ multiplex PCR, the repertoire was profiled, and TCRdb retains in-frame clones only, with some absent. Seen here are 84,000 or so clones, approximately 90% observed once, and the top ten hold around 0.44%. Individuals having autoimmune disease history or systemic immunosuppression were not enrolled. The source of this sequence is an adult with an advanced solid tumor such as melanoma, head and neck, liver or kidney cancer. The chain recombines TRBV4-1 with TRBJ2-5, with D possibly TRBD1 on 5 matching bases. The J call may be in error: the DNA end matches TRBJ2-7 better. Source: CD4+ or CD8+ T cells sorted from blood, taken in a trial of the OX40 agonist ivuxolimab. CDR3 DNA: TGCGCCAGCAGATTTGACAGCTACTCCTACGAGCAGTACTTC. Its translation is CASRFDSYSYEQYF.